Detailed here is one T cell receptor (beta chain). These data come from a study of T-cell reconstitution after alpha-beta-depleted transplantation in children. This CDR3 is 13 amino acids long. The V and J ends lost 0 bases and 4 bases respectively, with 6 bases between them. The germline CDR1 and CDR2 sequences are KGHSH and LQKENI. As it was prepared, the TCRbeta library received unique molecular identifiers. One entry per CDR3 protein, called by TCRdb with MiXCR from the PCR reads. The sample lists 670,000 or so distinct CDR3 sequences; around 13% were seen once. The source was PBMCs, collected before TCRalphabeta/CD19-depleted stem cell transplant. V usage is TRBV18 and J usage is TRBJ2-5; D gene ambiguous. This clonotype originated in a girl aged 2 to 10 with congenital amegakaryocytic thrombocytopenia, due to receive a stem cell transplant. CDR3 sequence: CASSPPVPETQYF. The CDR3 bases are TGTGCCAGCTCACCACCGGTTCCAGAGACCCAGTACTTC.